The 8 T cell receptor beta chains listed next were all sequenced from one sample in a study of blood T cell repertoires in COVID-19. Assay: immunoSEQ multiplex PCR; the TCRdb copy retains only in-frame clones and omits some. This sample has more than 200,000 clones, with 85% to 90% found just once. Sample: peripheral blood. The receptors were sampled from a man in his thirties or forties with COVID-19, enrolled during active disease.

This sequence joins TRBV28 and TRBJ2-1; TRBD1 aligns across 8 bases. The germline V gene encodes CDR1 MDHEN and CDR2 SYDVKM. After removal of 8 bases from V and 7 bases from J, the junction contained 4 bases not matched to a gene. This CDR3 has 12 amino acids. The CDR3 bases are TGTGCCAGCCAGGGGGCGCGTAATGAGCAGTTCTTC. It specifies CASQGARNEQFF. Based on the CDR3 plus reference TRBV28 and TRBJ2-1, the full variable domain is DVKVTQSSRYLVKRTGEKVFLECVQDMDHENMFWYRQDPGLGLRLIYFSYDVKMKEKGDIPEGYSVSREKKERFSLILESASTNQTSMYLCASQGARNEQFFGPGTRLTVL.

The chain is built from TRBV21-1 and TRBJ2-7; the D call in the table, TRBD1, was not verified against the DNA. TRBV21-1 is a pseudogene segment. This CDR3 contains 16 residues. CDR3 DNA: TGTGCCAGCAGCAAAGATATGGGGACAGGGTCCTACGAGCAGTACTTC. Translation: CASSKDMGTGSYEQYF.

This clone was detected only once. This sequence joins TRBV12-3 or TRBV12-4 and TRBJ1-1; D is unclear. V was clipped by 10 bases and J by 10 bases, with 22 bases between them. The CDR3 runs to 13 residues. In DNA, the CDR3 is TGTGCCACCCAAACCTCGGCGGGGAGGGCAGCTTTCTTT. As protein: CATQTSAGRAAFF.

This chain joins TRBV5-6 and TRBJ2-2; 8 bases line up with TRBD1. The CDR3 is made up of 15 amino acids. V lost 4 bases, J lost 5 bases, and 7 bases stayed unmatched. Germline CDR1 reads SGHDT; CDR2 reads YYEEEE. CDR3 loop: CASSPGQGSTGELFF. DNA of the CDR3: TGTGCCAGCAGCCCCGGACAGGGATCGACCGGGGAGCTGTTTTTT.

The chain recombines TRBV19 with TRBJ1-5, with a weak D call TRBD1 (5 bases). There are 18 residues in the CDR3. Trimming stripped 2 bases from V and 3 bases from J, with 20 bases between. Germline V CDR1 and CDR2: LNHDA, SQIVND (reference sequence). This CDR3 is CASSILVGQGISNQPQHF. DNA for the CDR3: TGTGCCAGTAGTATACTGGTCGGCCAGGGCATATCCAATCAGCCCCAGCATTTT.

The rearrangement links TRBV19 to TRBJ1-2; 9 bases agree with TRBD1. Germline loops: CDR1 LNHDA, CDR2 SQIVND (reference sequence). The CDR3 sequence is 12 residues long. J was trimmed by 2 bases and V by 9 bases; bases with no gene match: 1. CDR3 DNA sequence: TGTGCCAGCGGGACAGGGAACTATGGCTACACCTTC. Translation: CASGTGNYGYTF.

The rearrangement uses TRBV3-1 (or the pseudogene TRBV3-2) and TRBJ1-2; TRBD1 is a possible D gene (5 bases). The V gene's germline CDR1 is LGHDT and CDR2 YNNKEL (reference sequence). The CDR3 covers 13 residues. V shed 4 bases and J shed 3 bases, with 9 bases lying between them. The CDR3 here is CASSPREDYGYTF. The CDR3 DNA sequence: TGTGCCAGCAGCCCCAGGGAGGACTATGGCTACACCTTC.

This chain links TRBV28 with TRBJ2-1; 7 nucleotides match TRBD1. CDR1 and CDR2 (germline): MDHEN, SYDVKM. The length of the CDR3 is 11 residues. V lost 5 bases to trimming and J lost 10 bases; unmatched junction nucleotides: 2. Here the CDR3 reads CASSLTGEQFF. In nucleotides, the CDR3 is TGTGCCAGCAGTCTGACAGGGGAGCAGTTCTTC.